The 21 T cell receptor beta chains below all came from one sample that was sequenced in a study of cytomegalovirus exposure and HLA in healthy donors. Use of 60 Vbeta and 13 Jbeta primers characterized the PCR. Some clones are missing from TCRdb's copy, which holds only in-frame ones; the method was immunoSEQ multiplex PCR. The sample shows 65,000 to 70,000 clones, about 68% of them seen only once. Sequencing input: PBMCs. The receptors originated from a woman aged 30 to 39 in good health and CMV-seropositive.

This clone was recorded a few times. This chain connects TRBV5-3 to TRBJ2-1; TRBD2 matches 8 bases. TRBV5-3 qualifies as an ORF whose function is uncertain. The CDR3 spans 15 residues. Trimming took 4 bases from V and 4 from J; bases not matched to a gene: 7. This chain's CDR3 is CARSVGREAYNEQFF. The DNA of the CDR3 is TGTGCCAGAAGCGTGGGGCGGGAGGCTTACAATGAGCAGTTCTTC.

The V gene is TRBV7-8, the J gene TRBJ2-3; maybe TRBD1 (6 bases). CDR3 length: 15 amino acids. Germline V gene data show CDR1 as SGHVS and CDR2 as FQNEAQ. V lost 3 bases and J 0 bases, leaving 10 bases between the germline ends. CDR3 sequence (DNA): TGTGCCAGCAGCTTTAGGGACACCAGCACAGATACGCAGTATTTT. The encoded protein is CASSFRDTSTDTQYF.

The chain links TRBV30 to TRBJ1-1; 7 bases match TRBD1. This CDR3 has 12 amino acids. The J segment lost 11 bases and the V segment lost 4 bases, leaving 10 bases of the junction unmatched. Germline values: CDR1 GTSNPN, CDR2 SVGIG (reference sequence). The CDR3 region is CAWNSGGVTAFF. The CDR3 coding sequence is TGTGCCTGGAACTCAGGGGGAGTAACGGCTTTCTTT.

V is TRBV12-1 and J is TRBJ2-7; TRBD2 was called by the table and not checked on the DNA. TRBV12-1 is tagged as a pseudogene. CDR3 length: 16 amino acids. The CDR3 region has the DNA TGTGCCAGCAGCCCCGTGTCCCCGCGGGAGAGGTACGAGCAGTACTTC. Protein sequence: CASSPVSPRERYEQYF.

The chain couples TRBV4-2 to TRBJ1-6, with D possibly being TRBD1 (5 bases). V shed 0 bases and J shed 9 bases, with 9 bases lying between them. Germline V gives CDR1 LGHNA, CDR2 YNFKEQ. The CDR3 runs to 14 residues. The CDR3 here is CASSQDPRASPLHF. Written as DNA, the CDR3 is TGTGCCAGCAGCCAAGACCCCAGGGCTTCACCCCTCCACTTT.

The chain carries TRBV28 and TRBJ2-3; 10 bases agree with TRBD1. The junction had 5 bases not matched to a gene; V was cut back by 3 bases and J by 5 bases. Germline CDR1 is MDHEN and CDR2 is SYDVKM. CDR3 length: 15 residues. The CDR3 nucleotides read TGTGCCAGCAGTTTCGGGACAGGGGCGGGAGATACGCAGTATTTT. Translated: CASSFGTGAGDTQYF.

This chain links TRBV30 with TRBJ1-5, with D unresolved. CDR1 and CDR2 from the germline V gene are GTSNPN and SVGIG (reference sequence). The CDR3 loop spans 13 amino acids. V was pared by 0 bases and J by 1 base, with 4 bases between. The CDR3 region has the DNA TGTGCCTGGAGTGTACAGAGCAATCAGCCCCAGCATTTT. Its translation is CAWSVQSNQPQHF.

The gene calls are TRBV13 and TRBJ1-2; D not resolved. This CDR3 has 15 amino acids. CDR1 and CDR2 (germline): PRHDT, FYEKMQ (reference sequence). Trimming shortened V by 0 bases and J by 2 bases, and 10 bases separated the two germline ends. CDR3 DNA: TGTGCCAGCAGCTTAGGTCCAGGCCAAAACTATGGCTACACCTTC. This sequence encodes CASSLGPGQNYGYTF.

This clone is a singleton in its sample. The chain employs TRBV28 and TRBJ2-1; 12 bases are shared with TRBD2. The CDR3 covers 15 residues. With 3 bases clipped from V and 7 bases from J, the junction kept 4 bases outside the gene matches. Germline V gene lookup returns CDR1 MDHEN and CDR2 SYDVKM. The CDR3 bases are TGTGCCAGCAGTTTGACTAGCGGGAGCCATAATGAGCAGTTCTTC. It encodes CASSLTSGSHNEQFF. Full variable domain (rest looked up from reference TRBV28 and TRBJ2-1): DVKVTQSSRYLVKRTGEKVFLECVQDMDHENMFWYRQDPGLGLRLIYFSYDVKMKEKGDIPEGYSVSREKKERFSLILESASTNQTSMYLCASSLTSGSHNEQFFGPGTRLTVL.

This clone was detected only a few times. The chain has TRBV30 and TRBJ2-7, with D unclear. This CDR3 has 12 residues. Trimming took 0 bases from V and 5 from J, leaving 8 bases between them. In germline, CDR1 is GTSNPN, CDR2 SVGIG (reference sequence). CDR3 residues: CAWSVSGNEQYF. The CDR3 bases are TGTGCCTGGAGTGTTTCGGGTAACGAGCAGTACTTC.

This clone appeared a few times. The rearrangement joins TRBV2 to TRBJ2-7, with a weak D call TRBD1 (6 bases). V was shortened by 9 bases and J by 0 bases, with 15 bases between the two germline ends. Germline V gives CDR1 SNHLY, CDR2 FYNNEI. The CDR3 totals 14 residues. In nucleotides, the CDR3 is TGTGCCAGTCAGGCGGACAGCACCTCCTACGAGCAGTACTTC. Amino acid sequence: CASQADSTSYEQYF.

This clone showed up just a few times. The chain has TRBV6-1 and TRBJ2-3; 9 bases are shared with TRBD2. The CDR3 is made up of 19 amino acids. The germline V gene encodes CDR1 MNHNS and CDR2 SASEGT. V trimming: 3 bases; J trimming: 0 bases; junction bases outside the gene matches: 13. The CDR3 protein is CASSEVQLAGRLSTDTQYF. The CDR3 bases are TGTGCCAGCAGTGAGGTACAGCTAGCGGGAAGGTTGAGCACAGATACGCAGTATTTT.

The chain employs TRBV6-4 and TRBJ2-1, with D maybe TRBD2 (6 bases). Trimming took 6 bases from V and 5 from J, leaving 17 bases between them. CDR3 length: 15 residues. Looked up from germline, CDR1 is MRHNA and CDR2 is SNTAGT. The CDR3 DNA sequence: TGTGCCAGCAGCCTCTCGGGCGGGGAGAACAATGAGCAGTTCTTC. Its translation: CASSLSGGENNEQFF.

This chain connects TRBV5-5 to TRBJ2-6, with no clear D. Germline loops: CDR1 SGHKS, CDR2 YYEKEE (reference sequence). V was trimmed by 2 bases and J by 4 bases, leaving 4 bases between them. This CDR3 has 13 amino acids. The CDR3 DNA reads TGTGCCAGCAGCTTACAGGGGGCCAACGTCCTGACTTTC. Translation gives CASSLQGANVLTF.

V usage is TRBV9 and J usage is TRBJ2-1; TRBD1 might be the D (6 bases). This CDR3 has 15 residues. The V end lost 0 bases, the J end lost 7 bases, and 14 bases lay between the germline ends. Germline V gene sequence: CDR1 SGDLS, CDR2 YYNGEE. CDR3 residues: CASSVEEGQGNEQFF. Written as DNA, the CDR3 is TGTGCCAGCAGCGTAGAGGAAGGGCAGGGGAATGAGCAGTTCTTC.

The V call is TRBV6-1, the J call TRBJ2-2; 8 positions match TRBD2. The CDR3 has 14 amino acids. Germline V gene sequence: CDR1 MNHNS, CDR2 SASEGT. After removal of 6 bases from V and 1 base from J, the junction contained 1 base not matched to a gene. The chain's CDR3 is CASRLAENTGELFF. CDR3 sequence (DNA): TGTGCCAGCAGACTAGCGGAGAACACCGGGGAGCTGTTTTTT.

The V gene is TRBV5-6, the J gene TRBJ1-5; TRBD1 might be the D (5 bases). This CDR3 region has 15 residues. V lost 4 bases and J 3 bases, leaving 14 bases between the germline ends. The germline gives CDR1 SGHDT, CDR2 YYEEEE. CDR3 nucleotide sequence: TGTGCCAGCAGCGGCGCCAGGGACTACAATCAGCCCCAGCATTTT. This translates into CASSGARDYNQPQHF.

The chain combines TRBV7-2 with TRBJ2-1; a weak D match, TRBD2 (6 bases). V was clipped by 5 bases and J by 7 bases, with 21 bases between them. The V gene's germline CDR1 is SGHTA and CDR2 FQGNSA. This CDR3 comprises 16 residues. The DNA of the CDR3 is TGTGCCAGCAGCCCCCCTATAGCGGCTCTGGGGAATGAGCAGTTCTTC. It translates to CASSPPIAALGNEQFF. The full variable domain, with the rest looked up from reference TRBV7-2 and TRBJ2-1, is GAGVSQSPSNKVTEKGKDVELRCDPISGHTALYWYRQSLGQGLEFLIYFQGNSAPDKSGLPSDRFSAERTGGSVSTLTIQRTQQEDSAVYLCASSPPIAALGNEQFFGPGTRLTVL.

The V call is TRBV5-4, the J call TRBJ2-2; 8 nucleotides match TRBD2. This CDR3 is built from 14 residues. Germline lookup yields CDR1 SGHNT and CDR2 YYREEE (reference sequence). V was pared by 5 bases and J by 4 bases, with 4 bases of the junction left unmatched. CDR3 sequence: CASRSGRFTGELFF. In DNA form, the CDR3 reads TGTGCCAGCAGGAGCGGGAGATTCACCGGGGAGCTGTTTTTT.

The chain couples TRBV30 to TRBJ2-7; TRBD1 is a possible D gene (6 bases). Trimming stripped 3 bases from V and 0 bases from J, with 12 bases between. The V gene's germline CDR1 is GTSNPN and CDR2 SVGIG (reference sequence). The CDR3 is 14 amino acids. The CDR3 DNA sequence: TGTGCCTGGAGGTTAGACAGGATCTCCTACGAGCAGTACTTC. It is translated as CAWRLDRISYEQYF.

The rearrangement uses TRBV27 and TRBJ2-4; weak D call: TRBD1 (6 bases). The CDR3 is 15 residues long. Germline-derived CDR1 and CDR2 are MNHEY and SMNVEV (reference sequence). V was cut by 4 bases and J by 0 bases, with 10 bases left in between. CDR3 sequence (DNA): TGTGCCAGCAGTTCGCCAGGGGTAGCCAAAAACATTCAGTACTTC. This sequence encodes CASSSPGVAKNIQYF.